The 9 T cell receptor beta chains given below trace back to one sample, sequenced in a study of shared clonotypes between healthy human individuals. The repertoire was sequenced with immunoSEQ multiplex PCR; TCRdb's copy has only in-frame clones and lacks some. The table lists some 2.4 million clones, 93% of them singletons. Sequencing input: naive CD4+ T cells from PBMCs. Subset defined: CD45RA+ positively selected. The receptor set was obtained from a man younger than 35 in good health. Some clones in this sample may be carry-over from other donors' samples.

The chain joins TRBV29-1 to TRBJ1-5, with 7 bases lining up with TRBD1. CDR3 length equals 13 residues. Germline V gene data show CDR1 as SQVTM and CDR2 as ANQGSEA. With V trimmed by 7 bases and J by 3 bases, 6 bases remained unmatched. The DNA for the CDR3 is TGCAGCGCGGGCACAGGGGACAATCAGCCCCAGCATTTT. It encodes CSAGTGDNQPQHF.

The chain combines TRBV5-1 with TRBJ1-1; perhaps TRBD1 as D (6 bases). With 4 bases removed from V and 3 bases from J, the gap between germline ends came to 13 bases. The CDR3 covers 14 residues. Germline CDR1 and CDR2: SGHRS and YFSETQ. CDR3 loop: CASSRQVTDTEAFF. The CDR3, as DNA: TGCGCCAGCAGCCGACAGGTTACGGACACTGAAGCTTTCTTT.

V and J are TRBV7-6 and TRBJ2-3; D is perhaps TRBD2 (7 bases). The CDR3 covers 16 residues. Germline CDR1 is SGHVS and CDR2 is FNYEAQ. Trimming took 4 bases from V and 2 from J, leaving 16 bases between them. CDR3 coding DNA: TGTGCCAGCAGCTCCGTCTCGGGGGGCGTCACAGATACGCAGTATTTT. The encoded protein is CASSSVSGGVTDTQYF.

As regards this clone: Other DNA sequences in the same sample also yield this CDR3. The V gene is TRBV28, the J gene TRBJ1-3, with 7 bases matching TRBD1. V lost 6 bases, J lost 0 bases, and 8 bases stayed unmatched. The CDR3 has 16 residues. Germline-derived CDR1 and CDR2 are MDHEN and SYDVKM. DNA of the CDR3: TGTGCCAGCAGCCCACCGACAGGGAACTCTGGAAACACCATATATTTT. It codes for CASSPPTGNSGNTIYF.

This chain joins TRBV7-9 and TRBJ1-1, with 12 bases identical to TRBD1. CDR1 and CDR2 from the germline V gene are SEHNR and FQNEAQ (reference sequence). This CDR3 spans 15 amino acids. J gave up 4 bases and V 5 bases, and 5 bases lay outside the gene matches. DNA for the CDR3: TGTGCCAGCAGCGCCCCGGGACAGGGGGCCACTGAAGCTTTCTTT. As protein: CASSAPGQGATEAFF.

Here the CDR3 reads CASSPRVRETQYF. The CDR3, as DNA: TGTGCCAGCAGCCCCAGGGTGAGGGAGACCCAGTACTTC. This rearrangement joins TRBV2 to TRBJ2-5; D may be TRBD1 (5 bases). V shed 6 bases and J shed 5 bases, with 13 bases lying between them. This CDR3 comprises 13 residues. Germline V lookup: CDR1 SNHLY, CDR2 FYNNEI.

The CDR3 DNA reads TGTGCCAGAAGCTTGTGGACTAGCGGTAGGTGGGGCACAGATACGCAGTATTTT. It encodes CARSLWTSGRWGTDTQYF. The chain is built from TRBV5-3 and TRBJ2-3; TRBD2 matches at 10 bases. TRBV5-3 falls under the ORF class, with uncertain function. The ends lost 1 base at V and 1 base at J; junction bases unmatched: 9. The CDR3 totals 18 residues.

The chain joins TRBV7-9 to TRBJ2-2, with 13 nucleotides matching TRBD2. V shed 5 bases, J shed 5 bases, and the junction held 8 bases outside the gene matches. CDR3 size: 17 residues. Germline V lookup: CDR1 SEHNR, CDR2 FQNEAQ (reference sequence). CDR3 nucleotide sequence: TGTGCCAGCAGCACGACTAGCGGGAGGTTTTCTACCGGGGAGCTGTTTTTT. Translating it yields CASSTTSGRFSTGELFF.

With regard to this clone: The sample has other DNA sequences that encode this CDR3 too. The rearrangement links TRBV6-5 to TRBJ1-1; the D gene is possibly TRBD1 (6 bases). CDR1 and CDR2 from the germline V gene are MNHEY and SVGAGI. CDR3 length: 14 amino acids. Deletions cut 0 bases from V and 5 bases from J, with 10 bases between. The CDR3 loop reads CASSYSGRGTEAFF. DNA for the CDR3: TGTGCCAGCAGTTACTCTGGCAGGGGAACTGAAGCTTTCTTT.